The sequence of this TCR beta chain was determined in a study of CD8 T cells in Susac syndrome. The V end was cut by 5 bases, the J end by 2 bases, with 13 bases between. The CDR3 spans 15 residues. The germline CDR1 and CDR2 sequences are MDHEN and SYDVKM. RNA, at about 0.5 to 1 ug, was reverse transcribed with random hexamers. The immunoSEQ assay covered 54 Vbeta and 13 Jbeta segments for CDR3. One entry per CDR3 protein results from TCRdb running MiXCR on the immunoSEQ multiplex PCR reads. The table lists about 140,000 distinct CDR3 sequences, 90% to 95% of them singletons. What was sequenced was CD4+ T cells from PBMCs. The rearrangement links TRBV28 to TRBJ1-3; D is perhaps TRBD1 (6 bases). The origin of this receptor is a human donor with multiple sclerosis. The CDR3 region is CASSATGIPGNTIYF. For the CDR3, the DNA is TGTGCCAGCAGTGCTACAGGGATCCCTGGAAACACCATATATTTT.